A selection of T cell receptor beta chains follows, all from one sample in a study of T cell repertoires in cytomegalovirus infection. TCRdb re-called the reads with MiXCR, one entry per CDR3 protein. The data contain 630,000 or so distinct CDR3 sequences, roughly 24% of them seen just once; the ten biggest clones take up 6.5% to 10%. Material: CD8+ T cells from PBMCs. The receptors stem from a human donor in good health (CMV status not recorded). Some clones in this sample may be carry-over from other donors' samples. Each CDR3 is given with its conserved first and last residue. Fields, in order: D gene, V gene, J gene, clone size, CDR3 DNA, CDR3 protein. The D gene is left open where the match is weak. The listing skips clone size in some rows; elsewhere it reads once, few, many or a size class.

d_gene: NA
v_gene: TRBV28
j_gene: TRBJ2-1
abundance: NA
CDR3nt: TGTGCCAGCAGTCCTCGGGACAATGGGAATGAGCAGTTCTTC
CDR3aa: CASSPRDNGNEQFF

d_gene: TRBD2
v_gene: TRBV12-3/TRBV12-4
j_gene: TRBJ2-7
abundance: many
CDR3nt: TGTGCCAGCAGATTCGGGACTAGCGGGGGAGGTTACGAGCAGTACTTC
CDR3aa: CASRFGTSGGGYEQYF

d_gene: NA
v_gene: TRBV11-2
j_gene: TRBJ1-1
abundance: few
CDR3nt: TGTGTCAGCAGCACCGCAGGGCGCTCAGCTTTCTTT
CDR3aa: CVSSTAGRSAFF

d_gene: NA
v_gene: TRBV19
j_gene: TRBJ2-5
abundance: few
CDR3nt: TGTGCCAGTAGTGGCCTATTCCAAGAGACCCAGTACTTC
CDR3aa: CASSGLFQETQYF

d_gene: NA
v_gene: TRBV2
j_gene: TRBJ2-1
abundance: few
CDR3nt: TGTGCCAGCAGTGAGAGGGGCGGACCCCTGGGCAATGAGCAGTTCTTC
CDR3aa: CASSERGGPLGNEQFF

d_gene: TRBD2
v_gene: TRBV27
j_gene: TRBJ2-1
abundance: NA
CDR3nt: TGTGCCAGCAGTTTCGGCGGGGGGGCCATCAATGAGCAGTTCTTC
CDR3aa: CASSFGGGAINEQFF

d_gene: NA
v_gene: TRBV7-9
j_gene: TRBJ2-3
abundance: many
CDR3nt: TGTGCCAGCAGACCCAGAGGGCCTAGCACAGATACGCAGTATTTT
CDR3aa: CASRPRGPSTDTQYF

d_gene: NA
v_gene: TRBV7-9
j_gene: TRBJ2-1
abundance: many
CDR3nt: TGTGCCAGCAGGGAAGGGGGGCGAGACTCCTACAATGAGCAGTTCTTC
CDR3aa: CASREGGRDSYNEQFF

d_gene: TRBD2
v_gene: TRBV6-5
j_gene: TRBJ2-3
abundance: NA
CDR3nt: TGTGCCAGCAAACTAGCGGGGGGGCGAGATACGCAGTATTTT
CDR3aa: CASKLAGGRDTQYF

d_gene: NA
v_gene: TRBV13
j_gene: TRBJ2-1
abundance: NA
CDR3nt: TGTGCCAGCAGCTTGAAACCAGGCTCCTACAATGAGCAGTTCTTC
CDR3aa: CASSLKPGSYNEQFF

d_gene: TRBD2
v_gene: TRBV7-9
j_gene: TRBJ2-1
abundance: many
CDR3nt: TGTGCCAGCAGCACTAGCGGGGGGGCCTACAATGAGCAGTTCTTC
CDR3aa: CASSTSGGAYNEQFF

d_gene: NA
v_gene: TRBV28
j_gene: TRBJ2-5
abundance: many
CDR3nt: TGTGCCAGCAGCACCCGGACAGTTCAAGAGACCCAGTACTTC
CDR3aa: CASSTRTVQETQYF

d_gene: TRBD1
v_gene: TRBV28
j_gene: TRBJ2-5
abundance: NA
CDR3nt: TGTGCCAGCAGTTTAGGACAGGCTAGTATCCAAGAGACCCAGTACTTC
CDR3aa: CASSLGQASIQETQYF

d_gene: NA
v_gene: TRBV6-5
j_gene: TRBJ2-5
abundance: NA
CDR3nt: TGTGCCAGCAGTTACTCGAGGGCCACCGTGACGGATCAAGAGACCCAGTACTTC
CDR3aa: CASSYSRATVTDQETQYF

d_gene: NA
v_gene: TRBV7-9
j_gene: TRBJ2-7
abundance: NA
CDR3nt: TGTGCCAGCAGCTTAGTAGGAGGAACTAACTACGAGCAGTACTTC
CDR3aa: CASSLVGGTNYEQYF

d_gene: NA
v_gene: TRBV20-1
j_gene: TRBJ2-1
abundance: NA
CDR3nt: TGCAGTGCTAGTATAGGGGCGGGGAATGAGCAGTTCTTC
CDR3aa: CSASIGAGNEQFF

d_gene: NA
v_gene: TRBV19
j_gene: TRBJ1-1
abundance: once
CDR3nt: TGTGCCAGTAGTATTGGGGCGAACACTAAAGCTTTCTTT
CDR3aa: CASSIGANTKAFF

d_gene: NA
v_gene: TRBV14
j_gene: TRBJ2-3
abundance: many
CDR3nt: TGTGCCAGCAGCCAGGGGGAGGCCAGCACAGATACGCAGTATTTT
CDR3aa: CASSQGEASTDTQYF

d_gene: NA
v_gene: TRBV25-1
j_gene: TRBJ2-1
abundance: few
CDR3nt: TGTGCCAGCAGTGAGGAAGGGCTTTCGGAGAGAGGAACCTCCTACTACAATGAGCAGTTCTTC
CDR3aa: CASSEEGLSERGTSYYNEQFF

d_gene: TRBD2
v_gene: TRBV7-2
j_gene: TRBJ2-1
abundance: many
CDR3nt: TGTGCCAGCACTTCCGATGGGGGGGACAATGAGCAGTTCTTC
CDR3aa: CASTSDGGDNEQFF

d_gene: TRBD1
v_gene: TRBV6-5
j_gene: TRBJ2-1
abundance: many
CDR3nt: TGTGCCAGCAGTCAAGACAGGGGCATTGGGAATGAGCAGTTCTTC
CDR3aa: CASSQDRGIGNEQFF

d_gene: NA
v_gene: TRBV6-5
j_gene: TRBJ1-5
abundance: NA
CDR3nt: TGTGCCAGCAGTTATCCGGGTGGACCCCAGCATTTT
CDR3aa: CASSYPGGPQHF

d_gene: NA
v_gene: TRBV7-9
j_gene: TRBJ2-5
abundance: many
CDR3nt: TGTGCCAGCAAACCCTTACCCGGGACGGAAGAGACCCAGTACTTC
CDR3aa: CASKPLPGTEETQYF

d_gene: TRBD2
v_gene: TRBV12-5
j_gene: TRBJ2-5
abundance: NA
CDR3nt: TGTGCTAGCGCGGGGGAAGTGTACCAAGAGACCCAGTACTTC
CDR3aa: CASAGEVYQETQYF

d_gene: NA
v_gene: TRBV7-2
j_gene: TRBJ2-3
abundance: NA
CDR3nt: TGTGCCAGCAGCTCACCCGAGGGGACAAATACGCAGTATTTT
CDR3aa: CASSSPEGTNTQYF

d_gene: NA
v_gene: TRBV29-1
j_gene: TRBJ2-6
abundance: few
CDR3nt: TGCAGCGTTCTGGCAGCTGGGGCCAACGTCCTGACTTTC
CDR3aa: CSVLAAGANVLTF

d_gene: NA
v_gene: TRBV19
j_gene: TRBJ2-7
abundance: NA
CDR3nt: TGTGCCAGTAACTCCCCGCCTTCAGGGGAGCAGTACTTC
CDR3aa: CASNSPPSGEQYF